This is a list of T cell receptor beta chains from one sample in a study of early T cells in non-severe SARS-CoV-2 infection. In TCRdb, the 5' RACE reads were re-called with MiXCR into one record per CDR3 protein. The repertoire consists of 75,000 to 100,000 distinct CDR3 sequences, with approximately 15% occurring once and the leading ten covering approximately 6%. Specimen: whole blood. These receptors originate from an adult who was a healthcare worker with PCR-confirmed SARS-CoV-2 infection or an uninfected control (not recorded which). Both conserved end residues are part of each CDR3.

TRBJ2-7 | TRBV7-9 | CASSLGLRNQEEQYF
TRBJ2-1 | TRBV7-9 | CASRKGQVYNEQFF
TRBJ2-3 | TRBV7-9 | CASSPGRQLDTQYF
TRBJ2-3 | TRBV28 | CASSLTTSTDTQYF
TRBJ1-1 | TRBV6-1 | CASSERYGYTEAFF
TRBJ2-3 | TRBV19 | CASRTTVTADTQYF
TRBJ2-2 | TRBV12-3/TRBV12-4 | CASRTRTSGSRASNTGELFF
TRBJ2-2 | TRBV28 | CASSLIPGSTGELFF
TRBJ1-2 | TRBV18 | CASSRGQANYGYTF
TRBJ1-6 | TRBV5-6 | CASSFNGHGDSPLHF
TRBJ2-1 | TRBV5-1 | CASAGTSSYNEQFF
TRBJ2-4 | TRBV11-2 | CASSLDPHPRNIQYF
TRBJ2-7 | TRBV27 | CASSPAPGQRAYEQYF
TRBJ1-6 | TRBV5-6 | CASSLEGSTYNSPLHF
TRBJ1-5 | TRBV12-3/TRBV12-4 | CASSWGSNQPQHF
TRBJ2-1 | TRBV24-1 | CATRTSLTYNEQFF
TRBJ2-7 | TRBV5-4 | CASSFGTSRKSYEQYF
TRBJ1-1 | TRBV9 | CASSETGDTEAFF
TRBJ1-2 | TRBV11-2 | CASSSYRGRNYGYTF
TRBJ2-1 | TRBV4-3 | CASSQDLIVGDEQFF
TRBJ2-7 | TRBV7-9 | CASSADTTTYEQYF
TRBJ2-2 | TRBV19 | CATTGREWTGELFF
TRBJ2-4 | TRBV6-5 | CASSDRWSKNIQYF
TRBJ2-7 | TRBV28 | CASSLRAGGYEQYF
TRBJ1-5 | TRBV19 | CASSRGRYSNQPQHF
TRBJ1-1 | TRBV27 | CASSMKSGGTEAFF
TRBJ1-6 | TRBV6-5 | CASRGTADSPLHF
TRBJ2-2 | TRBV20-1 | CSARIPPSSDTGELFF
TRBJ2-7 | TRBV7-6 | CASSPGTYTYEQYF
TRBJ1-1 | TRBV6-5 | CASSWREGNTEAFF
TRBJ2-1 | TRBV6-6 | CASSALTSGSYNEQFF
TRBJ1-2 | TRBV5-4 | CATVKGGEYGYTF
TRBJ2-7 | TRBV5-1 | CASSLSTGKDYEQYF
TRBJ2-7 | TRBV28 | CASSTPHGRMPPYEQYF
TRBJ2-3 | TRBV20-1 | CSASGRRFTDTQYF
TRBJ2-4 | TRBV29-1 | CSVGGRAKNIQYF
TRBJ2-3 | TRBV2 | CASMEGGHTDTQYF
TRBJ2-3 | TRBV9 | CASSPLLVSDTQYF
TRBJ1-1 | TRBV28 | CASSPNQGMNTEAFF
TRBJ1-5 | TRBV18 | CASSPAGTNQPQHF
TRBJ2-2 | TRBV28 | CASRASRELFF
TRBJ2-2 | TRBV10-3 | CAIRPDRSTGELFF
TRBJ2-1 | TRBV7-8 | CASSLVEGLSYNEQFF
TRBJ1-2 | TRBV19 | CASSRRDSFYGYTF
TRBJ2-7 | TRBV20-1 | CSAREYTTNEQYF
TRBJ1-6 | TRBV28 | CASSLDVREGSPLHF
TRBJ1-6 | TRBV7-2 | CASSSSKDSPLHF
TRBJ1-3 | TRBV27 | CASSRGNTIYF
TRBJ1-1 | TRBV28 | CASSIGRQAFF